This entry features one T cell receptor beta chain sequence. The sample originates from a study of blood T cell repertoires in COVID-19. Overall study: Researchers got acute and convalescent COVID-19 samples from the United States, Italy and Spain.

Trimming cost V 3 bases and J 5 bases, with 11 bases left between them. CDR1 and CDR2 from the germline V gene are LNHNV and YYDKDF (reference sequence). The CDR3 is 13 amino acids. The repertoire was sequenced with immunoSEQ multiplex PCR; TCRdb's copy has only in-frame clones and lacks some. The table records around 20,000 clones, more than 85% of them present only once. V is TRBV15 and J is TRBJ2-7, with TRBD2 as a possible D gene (6 bases). This receptor was obtained from an older man with active COVID-19. Sequenced: peripheral blood. The CDR3 is CATSSQGGDEQYF. In DNA form, the CDR3 reads TGTGCCACCAGCAGCCAGGGCGGGGACGAGCAGTACTTC.